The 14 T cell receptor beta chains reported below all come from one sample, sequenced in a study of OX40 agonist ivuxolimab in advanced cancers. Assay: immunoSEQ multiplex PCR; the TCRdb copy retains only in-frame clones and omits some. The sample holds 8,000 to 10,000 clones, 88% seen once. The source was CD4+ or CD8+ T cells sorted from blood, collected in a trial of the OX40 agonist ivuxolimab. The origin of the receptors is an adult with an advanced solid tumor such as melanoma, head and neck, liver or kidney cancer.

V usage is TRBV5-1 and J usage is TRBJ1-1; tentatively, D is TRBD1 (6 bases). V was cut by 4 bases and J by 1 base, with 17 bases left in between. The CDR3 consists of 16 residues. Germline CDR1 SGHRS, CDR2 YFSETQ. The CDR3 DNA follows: TGCGCCAGCAGCGCTTACAGGGATTTCGGGAACACTGAAGCTTTCTTT. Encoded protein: CASSAYRDFGNTEAFF.

The CDR3 nucleotides are TGTGCCAGTAGTATTATACAGGGAACTGGGGCCAACGTCCTGACTTTC. The encoded protein is CASSIIQGTGANVLTF. The chain has TRBV19 and TRBJ2-6; weak D call: TRBD1 (6 bases). The V gene's germline CDR1 is LNHDA and CDR2 SQIVND (reference sequence). V was trimmed by 3 bases and J by 2 bases, leaving 11 bases between them. The CDR3 is 16 residues long.

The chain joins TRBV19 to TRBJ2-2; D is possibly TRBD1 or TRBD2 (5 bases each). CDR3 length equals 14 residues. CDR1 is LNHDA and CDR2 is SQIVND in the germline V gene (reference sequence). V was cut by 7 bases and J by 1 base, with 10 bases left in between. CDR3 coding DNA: TGTGCCAGTATGGGGGTGAGGAACACCGGGGAGCTGTTTTTT. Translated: CASMGVRNTGELFF.

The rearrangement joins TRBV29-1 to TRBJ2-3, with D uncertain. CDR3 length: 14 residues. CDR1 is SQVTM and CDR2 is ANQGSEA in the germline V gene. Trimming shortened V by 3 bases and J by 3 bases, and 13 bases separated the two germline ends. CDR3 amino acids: CSVEGIFQTDTQYF. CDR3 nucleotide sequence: TGCAGCGTTGAGGGGATCTTTCAGACAGATACGCAGTATTTT.

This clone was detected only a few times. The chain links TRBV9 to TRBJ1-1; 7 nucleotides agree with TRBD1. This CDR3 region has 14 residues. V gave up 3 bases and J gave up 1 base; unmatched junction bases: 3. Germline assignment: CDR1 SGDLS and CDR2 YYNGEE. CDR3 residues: CASSAWDRNTEAFF. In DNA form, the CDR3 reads TGTGCCAGCAGCGCCTGGGACAGGAACACTGAAGCTTTCTTT.

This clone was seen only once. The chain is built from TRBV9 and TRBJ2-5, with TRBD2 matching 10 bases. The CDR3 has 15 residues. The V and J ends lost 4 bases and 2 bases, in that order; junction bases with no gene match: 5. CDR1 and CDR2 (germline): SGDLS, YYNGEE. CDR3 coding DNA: TGTGCCAGCAGCCCACTAGCGGGGAGTCAAGAGACCCAGTACTTC. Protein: CASSPLAGSQETQYF.

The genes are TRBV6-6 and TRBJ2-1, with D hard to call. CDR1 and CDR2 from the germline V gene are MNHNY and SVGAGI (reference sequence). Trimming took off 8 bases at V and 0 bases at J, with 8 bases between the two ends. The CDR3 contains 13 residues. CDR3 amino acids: CASSTSSYNEQFF. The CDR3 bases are TGTGCCAGCTCCACGAGCTCCTACAATGAGCAGTTCTTC.

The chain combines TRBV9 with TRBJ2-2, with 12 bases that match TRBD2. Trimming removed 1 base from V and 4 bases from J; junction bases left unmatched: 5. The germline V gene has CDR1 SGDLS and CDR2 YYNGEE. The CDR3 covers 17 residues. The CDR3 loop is CASSVRLAGGATGELFF. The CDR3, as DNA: TGTGCCAGCAGCGTAAGGCTAGCGGGGGGGGCCACCGGGGAGCTGTTTTTT.

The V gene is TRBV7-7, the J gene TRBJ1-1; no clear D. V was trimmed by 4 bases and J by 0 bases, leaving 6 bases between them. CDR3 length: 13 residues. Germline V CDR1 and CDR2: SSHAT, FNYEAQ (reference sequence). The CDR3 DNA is TGTGCCAGCAGCTCGCGGATGAACACTGAAGCTTTCTTT. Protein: CASSSRMNTEAFF. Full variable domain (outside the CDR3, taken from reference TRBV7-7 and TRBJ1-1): GAGVSQSPRYKVTKRGQDVTLRCDPISSHATLYWYQQALGQGPEFLTYFNYEAQPDKSGLPSDRFSAERPEGSISTLTIQRTEQRDSAMYRCASSSRMNTEAFFGQGTRLTVV.

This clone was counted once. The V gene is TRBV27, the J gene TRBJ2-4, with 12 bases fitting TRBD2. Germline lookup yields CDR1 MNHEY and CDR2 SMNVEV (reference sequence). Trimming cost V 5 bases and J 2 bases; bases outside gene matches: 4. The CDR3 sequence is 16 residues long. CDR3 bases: TGTGCCAGCAGTGTCCTAGCGGGGGGGACCAAAAACATTCAGTACTTC. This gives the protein CASSVLAGGTKNIQYF.

The CDR3 sequence is CASSFISGANVLTF. CDR3 DNA sequence: TGTGCCAGCAGTTTTATCTCTGGGGCCAACGTCCTGACTTTC. The chain is built from TRBV27 and TRBJ2-6, with unresolved D. Germline V gene lookup returns CDR1 MNHEY and CDR2 SMNVEV (reference sequence). The CDR3 extends over 14 amino acids. The V end lost 3 bases, the J end lost 0 bases, and 3 bases lay between the germline ends.

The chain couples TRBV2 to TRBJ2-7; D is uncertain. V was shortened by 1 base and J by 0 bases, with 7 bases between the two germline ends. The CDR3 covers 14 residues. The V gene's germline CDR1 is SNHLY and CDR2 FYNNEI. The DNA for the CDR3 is TGTGCCAGCAGTGAAGTGGCAGTCTCCTACGAGCAGTACTTC. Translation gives CASSEVAVSYEQYF.

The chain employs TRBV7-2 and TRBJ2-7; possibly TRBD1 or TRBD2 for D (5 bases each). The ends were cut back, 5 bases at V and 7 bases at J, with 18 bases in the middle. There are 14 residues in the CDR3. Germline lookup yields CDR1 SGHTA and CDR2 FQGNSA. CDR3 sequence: CASSEGQATGEQYF. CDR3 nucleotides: TGTGCCAGCAGCGAAGGACAAGCCACGGGGGAGCAGTACTTC. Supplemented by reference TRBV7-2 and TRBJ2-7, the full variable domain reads GAGVSQSPSNKVTEKGKDVELRCDPISGHTALYWYRQSLGQGLEFLIYFQGNSAPDKSGLPSDRFSAERTGGSVSTLTIQRTQQEDSAVYLCASSEGQATGEQYFGPGTRLTVT.

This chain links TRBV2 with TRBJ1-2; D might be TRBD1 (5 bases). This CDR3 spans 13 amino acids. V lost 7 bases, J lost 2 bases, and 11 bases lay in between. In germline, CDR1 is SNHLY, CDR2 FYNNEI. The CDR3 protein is CASNPTANYGYTF. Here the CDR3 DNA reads TGTGCCAGCAACCCGACAGCAAACTATGGCTACACCTTC.